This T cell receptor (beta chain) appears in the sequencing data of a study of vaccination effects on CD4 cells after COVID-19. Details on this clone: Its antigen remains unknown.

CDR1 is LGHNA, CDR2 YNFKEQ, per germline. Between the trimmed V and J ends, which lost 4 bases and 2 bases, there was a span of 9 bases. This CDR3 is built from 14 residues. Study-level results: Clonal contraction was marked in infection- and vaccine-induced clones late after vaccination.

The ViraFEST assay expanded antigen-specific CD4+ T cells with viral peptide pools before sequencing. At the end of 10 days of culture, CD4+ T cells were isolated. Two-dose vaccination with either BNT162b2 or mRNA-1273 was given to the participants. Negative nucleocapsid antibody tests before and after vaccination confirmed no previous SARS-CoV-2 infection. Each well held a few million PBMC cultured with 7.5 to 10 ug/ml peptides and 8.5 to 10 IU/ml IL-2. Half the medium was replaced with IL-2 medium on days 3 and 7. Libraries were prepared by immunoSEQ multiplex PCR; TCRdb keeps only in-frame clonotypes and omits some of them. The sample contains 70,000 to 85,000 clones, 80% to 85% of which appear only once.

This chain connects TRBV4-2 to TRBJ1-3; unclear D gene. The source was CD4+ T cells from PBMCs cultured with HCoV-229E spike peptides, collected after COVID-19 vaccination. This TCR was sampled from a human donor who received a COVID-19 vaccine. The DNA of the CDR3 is TGTGCCAGCAGCCCTCGGGAGGCTGGAAACACCATATATTTT. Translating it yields CASSPREAGNTIYF.